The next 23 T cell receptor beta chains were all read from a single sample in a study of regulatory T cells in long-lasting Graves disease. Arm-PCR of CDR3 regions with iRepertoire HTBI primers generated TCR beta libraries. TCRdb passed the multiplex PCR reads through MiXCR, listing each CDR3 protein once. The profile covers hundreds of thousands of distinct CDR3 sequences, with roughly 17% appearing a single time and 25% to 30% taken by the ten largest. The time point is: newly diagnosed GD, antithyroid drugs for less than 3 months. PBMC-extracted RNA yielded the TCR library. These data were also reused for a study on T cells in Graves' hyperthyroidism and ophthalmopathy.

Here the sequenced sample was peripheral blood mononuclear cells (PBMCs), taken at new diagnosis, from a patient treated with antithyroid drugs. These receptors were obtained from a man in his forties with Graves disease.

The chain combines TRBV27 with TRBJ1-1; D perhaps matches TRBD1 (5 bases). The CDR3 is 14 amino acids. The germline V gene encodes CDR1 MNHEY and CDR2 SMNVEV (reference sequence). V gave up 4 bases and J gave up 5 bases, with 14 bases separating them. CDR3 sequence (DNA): TGTGCCAGCAGTTCGCAGGGAGTAGGGACTGAAGCTTTCTTT. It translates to CASSSQGVGTEAFF.

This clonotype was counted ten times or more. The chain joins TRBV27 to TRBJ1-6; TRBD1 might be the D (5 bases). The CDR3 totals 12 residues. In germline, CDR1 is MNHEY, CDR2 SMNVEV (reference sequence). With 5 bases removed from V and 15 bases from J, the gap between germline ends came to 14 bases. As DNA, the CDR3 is TGTGCCAGCAGTCCGGGACGGGTCGGCCTCCACTTT. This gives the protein CASSPGRVGLHF.

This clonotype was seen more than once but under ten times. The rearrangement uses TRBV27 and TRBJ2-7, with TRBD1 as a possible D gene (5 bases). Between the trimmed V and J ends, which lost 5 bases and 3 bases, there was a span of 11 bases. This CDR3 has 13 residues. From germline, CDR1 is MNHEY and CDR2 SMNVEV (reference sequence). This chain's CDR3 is CASSLSTDYEQYF. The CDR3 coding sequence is TGTGCCAGCAGTCTTTCGACAGACTACGAGCAGTACTTC.

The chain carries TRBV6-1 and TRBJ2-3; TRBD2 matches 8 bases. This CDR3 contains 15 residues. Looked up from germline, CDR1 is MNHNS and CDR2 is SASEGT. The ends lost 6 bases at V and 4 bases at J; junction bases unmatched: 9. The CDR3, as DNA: TGTGCCAGCAGAGATAGCGGGACTAGGGCAGATACGCAGTATTTT. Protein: CASRDSGTRADTQYF.

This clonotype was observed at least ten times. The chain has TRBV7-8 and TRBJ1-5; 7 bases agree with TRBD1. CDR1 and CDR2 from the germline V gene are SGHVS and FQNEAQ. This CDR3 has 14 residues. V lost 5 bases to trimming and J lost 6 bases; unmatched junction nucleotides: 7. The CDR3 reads CASSKGQEGQPQHF. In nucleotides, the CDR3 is TGTGCCAGCAGCAAAGGACAGGAGGGTCAGCCCCAGCATTTT.

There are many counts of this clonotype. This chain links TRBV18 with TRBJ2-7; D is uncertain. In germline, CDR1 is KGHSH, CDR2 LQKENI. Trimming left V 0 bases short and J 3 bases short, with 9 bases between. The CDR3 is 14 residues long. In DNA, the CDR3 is TGTGCCAGCTCACCACCACGCAGCGTCTACGAGCAGTACTTC. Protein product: CASSPPRSVYEQYF.

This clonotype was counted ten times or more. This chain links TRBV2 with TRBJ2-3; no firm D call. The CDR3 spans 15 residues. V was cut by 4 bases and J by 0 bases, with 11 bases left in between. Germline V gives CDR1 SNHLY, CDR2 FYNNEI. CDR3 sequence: CASSVEGLSTDTQYF. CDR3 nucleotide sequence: TGTGCCAGCAGTGTCGAAGGGCTTAGCACAGATACGCAGTATTTT.

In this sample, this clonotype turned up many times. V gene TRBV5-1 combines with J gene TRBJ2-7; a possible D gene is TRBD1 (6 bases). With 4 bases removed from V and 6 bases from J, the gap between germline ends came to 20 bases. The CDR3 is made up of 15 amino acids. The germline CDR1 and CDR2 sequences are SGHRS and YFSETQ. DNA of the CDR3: TGCGCCAGCAGCCTTTCTCCGGGACAAGGAGCCGAGCAGTACTTC. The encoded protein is CASSLSPGQGAEQYF.

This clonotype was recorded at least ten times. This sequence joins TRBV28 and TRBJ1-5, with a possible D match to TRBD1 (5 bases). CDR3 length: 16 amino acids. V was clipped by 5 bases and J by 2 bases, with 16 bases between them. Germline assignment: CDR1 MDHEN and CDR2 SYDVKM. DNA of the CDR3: TGTGCCAGCAGTCGCGTAAGTGGGGGAGGCAATCAGCCCCAGCATTTT. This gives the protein CASSRVSGGGNQPQHF.

The CDR3 DNA reads TGTGCCAGCAGTGGCGCGGGACAGGCCGACAATGAGCAGTTCTTC. Its translation is CASSGAGQADNEQFF. The V and J genes are TRBV6-1 and TRBJ2-1; 8 bases fit TRBD1. The V gene end was trimmed by 4 bases and the J gene end by 5 bases; junction bases not matched to a gene: 7. Germline CDR1 and CDR2: MNHNS and SASEGT. CDR3 length: 15 amino acids.

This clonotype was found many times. The CDR3 sequence: CASSSLRQGRGQPQHF. DNA for the CDR3: TGTGCCAGCAGTTCGTTAAGACAGGGACGAGGACAGCCCCAGCATTTT. This rearrangement joins TRBV28 to TRBJ1-5; 7 nucleotides match TRBD1. The CDR3 contains 16 residues. Germline V gene lookup returns CDR1 MDHEN and CDR2 SYDVKM. V shed 4 bases, J shed 7 bases, and the junction held 13 bases outside the gene matches.

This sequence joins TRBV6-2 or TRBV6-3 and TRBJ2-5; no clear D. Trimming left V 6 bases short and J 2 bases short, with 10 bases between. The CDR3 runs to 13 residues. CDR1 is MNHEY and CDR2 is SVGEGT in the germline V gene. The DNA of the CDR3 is TGTGCCAGCAGCATGTATGTACAAGAGACCCAGTACTTC. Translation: CASSMYVQETQYF.

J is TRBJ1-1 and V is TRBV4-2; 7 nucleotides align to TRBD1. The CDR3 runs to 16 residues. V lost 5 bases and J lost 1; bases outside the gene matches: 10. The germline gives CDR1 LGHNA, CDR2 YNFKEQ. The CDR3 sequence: CASSSETGTANTEAFF. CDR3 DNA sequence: TGTGCCAGCAGCTCCGAAACCGGGACAGCGAACACTGAAGCTTTCTTT.

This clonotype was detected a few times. This CDR3 is CSVQSGGAIYNEQFF. DNA of the CDR3: TGCAGTGTACAAAGCGGGGGGGCTATCTACAATGAGCAGTTCTTC. This chain uses TRBV20-1 with TRBJ2-1; TRBD2 matches at 10 bases. Unmatched junction bases numbered 9, after V lost 7 bases and J lost 3 bases. The CDR3 sequence is 15 residues long. Germline-derived CDR1 and CDR2 are DFQATT and SNEGSKA (reference sequence).

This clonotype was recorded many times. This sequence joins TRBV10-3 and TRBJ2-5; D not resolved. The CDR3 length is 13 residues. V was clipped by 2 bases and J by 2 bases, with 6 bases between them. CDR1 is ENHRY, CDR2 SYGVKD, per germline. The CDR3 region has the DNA TGTGCCATCAGTGAGCACGGGCAAGAGACCCAGTACTTC. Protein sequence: CAISEHGQETQYF.

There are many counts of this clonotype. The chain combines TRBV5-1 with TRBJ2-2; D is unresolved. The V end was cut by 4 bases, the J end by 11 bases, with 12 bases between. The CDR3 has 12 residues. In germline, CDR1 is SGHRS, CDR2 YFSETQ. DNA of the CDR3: TGCGCCAGCAGCCCGGGCCTAGGCGAGCTGTTTTTT. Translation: CASSPGLGELFF. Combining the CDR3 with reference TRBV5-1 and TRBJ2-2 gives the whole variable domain KAGVTQTPRYLIKTRGQQVTLSCSPISGHRSVSWYQQTPGQGLQFLFEYFSETQRNKGNFPGRFSGRQFSNSRSEMNVSTLELGDSALYLCASSPGLGELFFGEGSRLTVL.

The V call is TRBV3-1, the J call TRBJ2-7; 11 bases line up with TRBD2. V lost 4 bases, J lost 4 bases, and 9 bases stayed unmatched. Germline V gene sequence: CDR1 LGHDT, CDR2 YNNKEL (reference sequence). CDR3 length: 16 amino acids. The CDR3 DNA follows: TGTGCCAGCAGCCCGACCACCGGGACTAGCGGTTACGAGCAGTACTTC. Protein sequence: CASSPTTGTSGYEQYF.

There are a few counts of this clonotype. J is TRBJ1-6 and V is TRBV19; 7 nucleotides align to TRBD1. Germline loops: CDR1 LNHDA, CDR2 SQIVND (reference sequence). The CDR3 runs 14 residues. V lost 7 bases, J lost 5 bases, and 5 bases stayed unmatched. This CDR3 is CASNYRGDNSPLHF. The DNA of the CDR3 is TGTGCCAGTAATTACAGGGGAGATAATTCACCCCTCCACTTT.

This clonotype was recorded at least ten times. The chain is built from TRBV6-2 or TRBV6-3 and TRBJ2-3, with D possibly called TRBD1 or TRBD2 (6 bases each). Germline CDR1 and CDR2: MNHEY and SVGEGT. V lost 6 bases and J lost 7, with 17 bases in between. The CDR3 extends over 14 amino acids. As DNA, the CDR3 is TGTGCCAGCAGCACATTAAGGAGGGGGAATACGCAGTATTTT. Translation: CASSTLRRGNTQYF.

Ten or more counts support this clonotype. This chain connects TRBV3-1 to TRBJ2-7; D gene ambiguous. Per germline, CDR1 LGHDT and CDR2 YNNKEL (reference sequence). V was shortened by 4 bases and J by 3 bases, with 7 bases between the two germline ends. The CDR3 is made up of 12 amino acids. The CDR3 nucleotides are TGTGCCAGCAGCCTGATCTTCTACGAGCAGTACTTC. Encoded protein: CASSLIFYEQYF.

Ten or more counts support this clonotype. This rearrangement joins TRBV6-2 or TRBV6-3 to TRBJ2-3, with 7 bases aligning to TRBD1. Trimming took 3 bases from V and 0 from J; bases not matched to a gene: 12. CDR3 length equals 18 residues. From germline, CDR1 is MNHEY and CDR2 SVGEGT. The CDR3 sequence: CASSYSGTDATSTDTQYF. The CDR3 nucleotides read TGTGCCAGCAGTTATTCCGGGACAGACGCAACTAGCACAGATACGCAGTATTTT.

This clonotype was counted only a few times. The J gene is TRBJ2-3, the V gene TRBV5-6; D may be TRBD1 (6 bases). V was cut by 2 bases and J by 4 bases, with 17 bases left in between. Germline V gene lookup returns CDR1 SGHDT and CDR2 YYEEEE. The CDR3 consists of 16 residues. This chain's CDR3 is CASSLRGGTRADTQYF. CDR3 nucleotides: TGTGCCAGCAGCTTACGTGGGGGCACTCGGGCAGATACGCAGTATTTT. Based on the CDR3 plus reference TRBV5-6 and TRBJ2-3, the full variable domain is DAGVTQSPTHLIKTRGQQVTLRCSPKSGHDTVSWYQQALGQGPQFIFQYYEEEERQRGNFPDRFSGHQFPNYSSELNVNALLLGDSALYLCASSLRGGTRADTQYFGPGTRLTVL.

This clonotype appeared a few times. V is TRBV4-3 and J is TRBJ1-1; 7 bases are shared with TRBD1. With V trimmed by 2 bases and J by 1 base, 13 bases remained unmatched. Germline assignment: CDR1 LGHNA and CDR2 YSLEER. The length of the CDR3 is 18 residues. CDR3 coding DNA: TGCGCCAGCAGCCAACAGCACTTTATAGGGACAGAGAACACTGAAGCTTTCTTT. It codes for CASSQQHFIGTENTEAFF.